These 15 T cell receptor beta chains came from one sample sequenced in a study of vaccination and CD4 T cells after COVID-19. The treatment is: roughly 10-day PBMC culture with coronavirus spike peptide pools or control peptides (ViraFEST assay). Sequencing of the DNA from cultured CD4+ T cells was carried out with the Oncomine TCR Beta short-read assay. Via MiXCR, TCRdb re-called the PCR reads, giving one row per CDR3 protein. This sample has around 12,000 distinct CDR3 sequences, with roughly 58% found just once. These receptors' antigens are unknown. The starting material was cultured CD4+ T cells from blood, obtained after SARS-CoV-2 vaccination. These receptors all come from a human donor with COVID-19.

This chain joins TRBV29-1 and TRBJ2-5; D not certain. Looked up from germline, CDR1 is SQVTM and CDR2 is ANQGSEA. V lost 4 bases, J lost 9 bases, and 21 bases lay in between. The CDR3 is made up of 14 amino acids. CDR3 region: CSVAEPVTPTAQYF. CDR3 in DNA: TGCAGCGTTGCCGAACCGGTAACACCCACCGCCCAGTACTTC.

V usage is TRBV15 and J usage is TRBJ2-7; no clear D. Trimming shortened V by 0 bases and J by 4 bases, and 13 bases separated the two germline ends. The CDR3 length is 15 residues. Germline V gives CDR1 LNHNV, CDR2 YYDKDF (reference sequence). CDR3 in amino acids: CATSRDYVPKYEQYF. CDR3 coding DNA: TGTGCCACCAGCAGAGATTACGTCCCTAAATACGAGCAGTACTTC. Combining the CDR3 with reference TRBV15 and TRBJ2-7 gives the whole variable domain DAMVIQNPRYQVTQFGKPVTLSCSQTLNHNVMYWYQQKSSQAPKLLFHYYDKDFNNEADTPDNFQSRRPNTSFCFLDIRSPGLGDTAMYLCATSRDYVPKYEQYFGPGTRLTVT.

The genes are TRBV29-1 and TRBJ1-2; 9 nucleotides match TRBD1. Unmatched junction bases numbered 10, after V lost 5 bases and J lost 3 bases. CDR1 is SQVTM and CDR2 is ANQGSEA in the germline V gene. The length of the CDR3 is 15 residues. The CDR3 sequence is CSVPRTGEGDYGYTF. The CDR3 DNA sequence: TGCAGCGTTCCCCGGACAGGGGAGGGGGACTATGGCTACACCTTC.

The chain carries TRBV7-8 and TRBJ2-1; 7 nucleotides agree with TRBD2. V lost 4 bases to trimming and J lost 6 bases; unmatched junction nucleotides: 9. Germline loops: CDR1 SGHVS, CDR2 FQNEAQ. The length of the CDR3 is 15 residues. This chain's CDR3 is CASSSRRPSGNEQFF. The CDR3 region has the DNA TGTGCCAGCAGCTCCCGCCGTCCTAGCGGCAATGAGCAGTTCTTC.

This clonotype has a handful of counts. The chain uses TRBV7-9 and TRBJ1-5; D ambiguous. Per the germline V gene, CDR1 is SEHNR and CDR2 is FQNEAQ (reference sequence). Between the trimmed V and J ends, which lost 1 base and 4 bases, there was a span of 8 bases. The CDR3 extends over 14 amino acids. In nucleotides, the CDR3 is TGTGCCAGCAGCTTAGGGGCGGGGAATCAGCCCCAGCATTTT. This gives the protein CASSLGAGNQPQHF.

The V and J genes are TRBV28 and TRBJ1-2; 7 bases fit TRBD1. V gave up 5 bases and J gave up 2 bases; unmatched junction bases: 11. The CDR3 sequence is 16 residues long. CDR1 and CDR2 (germline): MDHEN, SYDVKM. The CDR3 nucleotides read TGTGCCAGCAGTCTCCCAAATCCGGGACAGAACTATGGCTACACCTTC. This codes for CASSLPNPGQNYGYTF.

This rearrangement joins TRBV30 to TRBJ1-1, with D unresolved. With 3 bases removed from V and 0 bases from J, the gap between germline ends came to 11 bases. The length of the CDR3 is 14 residues. The V gene's germline CDR1 is GTSNPN and CDR2 SVGIG (reference sequence). The CDR3 is CAWRTRLMNTEAFF. The CDR3 bases are TGTGCCTGGAGGACCAGGCTCATGAACACTGAAGCTTTCTTT.

The J gene is TRBJ2-5, the V gene TRBV5-6; no reliable D call. The CDR3 has 13 amino acids. Trimming removed 1 base from V and 4 bases from J, with 8 bases in between. In germline, CDR1 is SGHDT, CDR2 YYEEEE. This CDR3 reads CASSLQIGETQYF. As DNA, the CDR3 is TGTGCCAGCAGCTTGCAGATTGGAGAGACCCAGTACTTC.

The J gene is TRBJ2-7, the V gene TRBV9; TRBD1 aligns across 7 bases. There are 14 residues in the CDR3. Trimming cost V 4 bases and J 7 bases; bases outside gene matches: 11. CDR1 and CDR2 from the germline V gene are SGDLS and YYNGEE. This CDR3 reads CASSKATGVQEQYF. For the CDR3, the DNA is TGTGCCAGCAGCAAAGCTACAGGGGTTCAGGAGCAGTACTTC.

This chain links TRBV19 with TRBJ2-1; 8 bases line up with TRBD1. CDR3 length equals 16 residues. Germline V gene sequence: CDR1 LNHDA, CDR2 SQIVND (reference sequence). V lost 7 bases to trimming and J lost 3 bases; unmatched junction nucleotides: 11. CDR3 nucleotides: TGTGCCAGTACCCCACGAGGACAGGGCAGCTACAATGAGCAGTTCTTC. The encoded protein is CASTPRGQGSYNEQFF.

The V gene is TRBV20-1, the J gene TRBJ1-5; 7 nucleotides match TRBD1. Looked up from germline, CDR1 is DFQATT and CDR2 is SNEGSKA (reference sequence). J was trimmed by 0 bases and V by 6 bases; bases with no gene match: 5. There are 14 residues in the CDR3. In DNA form, the CDR3 reads TGCAGTGCAAGACAGGGAATTAGCAATCAGCCCCAGCATTTT. Amino acid sequence: CSARQGISNQPQHF.

In this sample, this clonotype turned up a few times. This chain joins TRBV7-9 and TRBJ2-5, with 8 bases fitting TRBD1. V gave up 5 bases and J gave up 2 bases; unmatched junction bases: 7. Germline V gene sequence: CDR1 SEHNR, CDR2 FQNEAQ (reference sequence). This CDR3 contains 15 residues. CDR3 nucleotides: TGTGCCAGCAGCCGAGACAGGGGAATACAAGAGACCCAGTACTTC. Protein product: CASSRDRGIQETQYF.

The V gene is TRBV7-3, the J gene TRBJ2-2; perhaps TRBD2 as D (5 bases). Per the germline V gene, CDR1 is SGHTA and CDR2 is FQGTGA. V lost 5 bases and J lost 4, with 14 bases in between. CDR3 length equals 15 residues. The CDR3 reads CASSKAGVGTGELFF. The CDR3 DNA follows: TGTGCCAGCAGCAAGGCCGGGGTGGGCACCGGGGAGCTGTTTTTT.

This chain links TRBV6-5 with TRBJ2-3; 13 positions agree with TRBD2. CDR1 is MNHEY, CDR2 SVGAGI, per germline. J was trimmed by 3 bases and V by 2 bases; bases with no gene match: 8. This CDR3 has 18 amino acids. The CDR3, as DNA: TGTGCCAGCAGTTACGCCCGGACTAGCGGGGGTGGAACAGATACGCAGTATTTT. It is translated as CASSYARTSGGGTDTQYF.

The rearrangement links TRBV21-1 to TRBJ1-6. TRBV21-1 constitutes a pseudogene. This CDR3 is built from 15 residues. For the CDR3, the DNA is TGTGCCAGCAGCCCCCGCGAGGGAGTGGGCTCACCCCTCCACTTT. Translated, it gives CASSPREGVGSPLHF.